This T cell receptor beta chain was sequenced during a study of blood T cell repertoires in COVID-19 (dated by TCRdb to between 2020 and 2021). At the level of the whole study: Collaborator samples came from the United States, Italy and Spain and covered acute and convalescent phases of COVID-19. The material from the prospective study consisted of cDNA or gDNA derived from T cells, B-cell-depleted T cells, or PBMCs. The dataset comprised deeply sampled blood TCRbeta repertoires from subjects exposed to, actively infected with, or recovered from COVID-19. The repertoires were released in a freely available public database intended as a resource for research on the immune response to SARS-CoV-2. Samples were obtained from the ongoing ImmuneRACE study (first 160 participants) and from over a thousand subjects provided by 6 global collaborators. The sample metadata nearly always contained a de-identified subject ID, COVID-19 status, age in years and sex. Where HLA class I and class II types were available, the types were taken from metadata supplied by the sample provider, not from assay-based typing. Results and caveats for the whole study, not just this receptor: The amount of clinical and demographic metadata varied by source and participant and was provided uncurated.

As concerns this clone: It has no known antigen specificity. No much larger clone exists at a distance of one base, and base qualities are not known.

The immunoSEQ Assay, a bias-controlled multiplex PCR, was used to amplify TCRbeta CDR3 regions from genomic DNA. On the study's bioinformatics: The number of nucleated cells in each sample was estimated from the amplification of reference gene primers within the assay. To quantify the absolute abundance of each unique TCRbeta CDR3 rearrangement, sequence reads were collapsed and filtered. Productive Simpson clonality was computed per sample as the square root of Simpson's diversity index over productive rearrangements. Imported from immuneACCESS, the table was reduced by TCRdb to in-frame sequences with V and J called. These copies leave out some clones; in studies compared against another copy, an unresolved V gene accounts for under half, and the cause of the remainder is not known. V, J and clone size derive from that table, while D and trimming were established from the DNA sequence. This sample comprises under 550,000 clones, about 90% of them detected only once. Roughly 0.76% of the sample lies in the top ten.

In Seattle, one collaborating source enrolled patients while the infection was active and tracked those patients longitudinally over the course of disease. Whole blood was collected in K2EDTA tubes by collaborating institutions according to the institutions' own protocols. For TCRbeta analysis, collaborator samples were shipped as frozen whole blood, as isolated PBMCs, or as DNA extracted from either sample type. The germline V gene (reference sequence) gives CDR1 as SEHNR and CDR2 as FQNEAQ. V lost 2 bases and J lost 3 bases; the stretch between them is 10 bases long. Including the terminal cysteine and phenylalanine, the CDR3 comprises 14 residues. Only the CDR3 region is kept as DNA, spanning 42 bases read in frame from base 1.

Recombination linked TRBV7-9 to TRBJ2-5, with the D gene uncertain. This receptor was identified in a young man with COVID-19, enrolled during active disease. The sequenced sample was peripheral blood. At the DNA level, the sequence is TGTGCCAGCAGCTTAACTAACGGAGAAGAGACCCAGTACTTC. It specifies CASSLTNGEETQYF.